Below, 20 T cell receptor beta chains from the same sample are listed, as sequenced in a study of T-cell memory formation after mild COVID-19 listed by TCRdb under 2021. To prepare the library, 5' RACE was applied. Sequencing was performed on an Illumina NovaSeq 6000. Using fastp at Q25 and MiXCR, TCRdb reprocessed the public reads and kept productive beta chains. Entries are consolidated by CDR3 protein sequence, retaining the most common genes and DNA. Here the sample has 450,000 to 650,000 distinct CDR3 sequences; roughly 18% occur a single time. The ten top clones hold around 13% of the sample. The sequencing sample was made of PBMCs or a T cell subset sorted from them (not recorded which). These receptors all come from an adult woman who had mild COVID-19 (a few samples of this study predate the infection). The sample titles of this study are shuffled in the database, so cell type and time point are left out; the donor was told from shared clones.

The chain couples TRBV5-1 to TRBJ2-7; 7 nucleotides line up with TRBD1. This CDR3 has 16 amino acids. The J segment lost 4 bases and the V segment lost 4 bases, leaving 14 bases of the junction unmatched. Germline V gene lookup returns CDR1 SGHRS and CDR2 YFSETQ. CDR3 sequence reads: CASSPDKTGPSYEQYF. In DNA form, the CDR3 reads TGCGCCAGCAGCCCGGACAAGACAGGGCCTTCATACGAGCAGTACTTC.

As regards this clonotype: A much larger clone sits a single nucleotide away, making a read error possible. The rearrangement uses TRBV6-5 and TRBJ1-5, with D unresolved. CDR1 and CDR2 (germline): MNHEY, SVGAGI. V lost 6 bases, J lost 2 bases, and 8 bases lay in between. CDR3 length: 13 residues. CDR3 in amino acids: CASRLRGNQPQHF. CDR3 bases: TGTGCCAGCAGGTTAAGGGGCAATCAGCCCCAGCATTTT.

The genes are TRBV30 and TRBJ1-4; D unclear. The CDR3 spans 14 residues. V was shortened by 0 bases and J by 7 bases, with 12 bases between the two germline ends. The germline V gene encodes CDR1 GTSNPN and CDR2 SVGIG (reference sequence). In DNA form, the CDR3 reads TGTGCCTGGAGTGTAGGATTGGGCGTTGAAAAACTGTTTTTT. The encoded protein is CAWSVGLGVEKLFF.

This clonotype was counted a few times. V is TRBV19 and J is TRBJ2-7, with 8 bases fitting TRBD2. Trimming removed 4 bases from V and 1 base from J; junction bases left unmatched: 6. The CDR3 runs to 15 residues. The germline V gene has CDR1 LNHDA and CDR2 SQIVND (reference sequence). In DNA form, the CDR3 reads TGTGCCAGTAGTAACCGACTAGCGCGGTCCTACGAGCAGTACTTC. Protein product: CASSNRLARSYEQYF.

The table lists this clonotype with a few counts. The chain combines TRBV20-1 with TRBJ1-1; D not resolved. In germline, CDR1 is DFQATT, CDR2 SNEGSKA (reference sequence). The CDR3 loop spans 10 amino acids. Written as DNA, the CDR3 is TGCATGAGCCGGGGCACTGAAGCTTTCTTT. It yields the protein CMSRGTEAFF.

The sample holds a few counts of this clonotype. J is TRBJ2-7 and V is TRBV7-8; TRBD2 aligns across 7 bases. Trimming took 5 bases from V and 3 from J; bases not matched to a gene: 7. Germline values: CDR1 SGHVS, CDR2 FQNEAQ. CDR3 size: 14 residues. CDR3 coding DNA: TGTGCCAGCAGCCGACTGACTAGCAGCTACGAGCAGTACTTC. It codes for CASSRLTSSYEQYF.

This clonotype was seen only a few times. J is TRBJ1-1 and V is TRBV29-1; TRBD1 matches at 7 bases. The CDR3 runs 13 residues. The trim removed 3 bases at V and 4 bases at J, leaving 5 bases unmatched. Germline V gene sequence: CDR1 SQVTM, CDR2 ANQGSEA. This chain's CDR3 is CSVERGPITEAFF. The CDR3 nucleotides read TGCAGCGTTGAGAGGGGGCCAATCACTGAAGCTTTCTTT.

This clonotype came up a few times. The chain is built from TRBV15 and TRBJ2-3, with D hard to call. Trimming cost V 1 base and J 3 bases, with 8 bases left between them. Germline CDR1 and CDR2: LNHNV and YYDKDF (reference sequence). CDR3 size: 14 residues. The CDR3 DNA sequence: TGTGCCACCAGCAGAGGGGGTAGGACAGATACGCAGTATTTT. Translating it yields CATSRGGRTDTQYF.

This clonotype was detected a few times. The chain carries TRBV30 and TRBJ2-3; D gene ambiguous. This CDR3 spans 13 amino acids. Germline V CDR1 and CDR2: GTSNPN, SVGIG (reference sequence). Trimming pared 0 bases from V and 6 bases from J, leaving 10 bases between. CDR3 loop: CAWSVNRVDTQYF. The CDR3 nucleotides are TGTGCCTGGAGTGTAAACAGAGTGGATACGCAGTATTTT.

The V gene is TRBV2, the J gene TRBJ1-2, with 9 positions matching TRBD1. This CDR3 has 16 amino acids. Losses at the gene ends were 7 bases for V and 1 base for J; bases not matched to a gene: 10. Germline V gives CDR1 SNHLY, CDR2 FYNNEI. DNA for the CDR3: TGTGCCAGCAACGGGGACAGGGAGCAGCGTAACTATGGCTACACCTTC. Encoded protein: CASNGDREQRNYGYTF.

This rearrangement joins TRBV5-1 to TRBJ2-5; D is ambiguous. Deletions cut 0 bases from V and 5 bases from J, with 11 bases between. The CDR3 extends over 14 amino acids. Per germline, CDR1 SGHRS and CDR2 YFSETQ. CDR3 sequence: CASSLAWGPETQYF. In DNA form, the CDR3 reads TGCGCCAGCAGCTTGGCATGGGGTCCGGAGACCCAGTACTTC.

The chain has TRBV24-1 and TRBJ1-1, with 10 nucleotides matching TRBD1. Germline lookup yields CDR1 KGHDR and CDR2 SFDVKD. The CDR3 covers 13 residues. The trim removed 10 bases at V and 10 bases at J, leaving 11 bases unmatched. CDR3 coding DNA: TGTGCCACTAAGTCGACAGGGGGCGAGTTAGCTTTCTTT. It encodes CATKSTGGELAFF.

A remark on this clonotype: Germline and junction disagree at one end, which may indicate a read error. J is TRBJ1-4 and V is TRBV30; TRBD1 aligns across 8 bases. The CDR3 loop spans 13 amino acids. In germline, CDR1 is GTSNPN, CDR2 SVGIG (reference sequence). The CDR3 reads CACWDRSGENLFF. CDR3 bases: TGTGCCTGTTGGGACAGGTCAGGTGAAAATCTGTTTTTT.

The chain joins TRBV30 to TRBJ2-1; D uncertain. This CDR3 region has 14 residues. V gave up 2 bases and J gave up 4 bases, with 12 bases separating them. Germline loops: CDR1 GTSNPN, CDR2 SVGIG (reference sequence). The CDR3 is CAWSRAGLYNEQFF. For the CDR3, the DNA is TGTGCCTGGAGTAGGGCAGGCCTATACAATGAGCAGTTCTTC.

This clonotype was seen many times. The chain couples TRBV6-5 to TRBJ2-7; 14 bases are shared with TRBD2. Germline CDR1 reads MNHEY; CDR2 reads SVGAGI. Unmatched junction bases numbered 2, after V lost 5 bases and J lost 5 bases. CDR3 length: 14 residues. The CDR3 loop reads CASSGLAGGNEQYF. The CDR3 DNA reads as TGTGCCAGCAGTGGACTAGCGGGAGGCAACGAGCAGTACTTC.

V gene TRBV5-1 combines with J gene TRBJ1-1, with D possibly TRBD1 on 5 matching bases. CDR1 SGHRS and CDR2 YFSETQ come from the germline V gene. The CDR3 runs 15 residues. V gave up 4 bases and J gave up 4 bases, with 17 bases separating them. The CDR3 loop reads CASSPAQVRGTEAFF. The CDR3 DNA reads as TGCGCCAGCAGCCCTGCCCAAGTAAGGGGCACTGAAGCTTTCTTT.

This clonotype was observed a single time. The rearrangement joins TRBV24-1 to TRBJ2-7, with TRBD2 matching 12 bases. J lost 6 bases, V lost 2 bases, and 10 bases had no gene match. CDR1 is KGHDR, CDR2 SFDVKD, per germline. The CDR3 contains 17 residues. The CDR3 is CATSDSPTSGRPGEQYF. As DNA, the CDR3 is TGTGCCACCAGTGATTCCCCGACTAGCGGGAGACCAGGCGAGCAGTACTTC.

The chain has TRBV6-5 and TRBJ2-1; 7 bases are a match to TRBD2. J lost 7 bases, V lost 6 bases, and 6 bases had no gene match. Per germline, CDR1 MNHEY and CDR2 SVGAGI. The CDR3 is made up of 13 amino acids. The CDR3 loop is CASSLLSGNEQFF. For the CDR3, the DNA is TGTGCCAGCAGCCTCCTTAGCGGGAATGAGCAGTTCTTC.

A few counts support this clonotype. The chain joins TRBV7-8 to TRBJ1-1, with D possibly matching TRBD1 (5 bases). Germline CDR1 SGHVS, CDR2 FQNEAQ. The CDR3 consists of 14 residues. With 3 bases removed from V and 7 bases from J, the gap between germline ends came to 15 bases. The CDR3 is CASSLGRGGSEAFF. The CDR3 region has the DNA TGTGCCAGCAGCTTGGGTAGGGGCGGGAGTGAAGCTTTCTTT.

The V call is TRBV5-4, the J call TRBJ2-1; weak D call: TRBD2 (5 bases). The germline V gene encodes CDR1 SGHNT and CDR2 YYREEE (reference sequence). This CDR3 is built from 16 residues. Trimming took off 2 bases at V and 6 bases at J, with 18 bases between the two ends. The CDR3 protein is CASSFLGLEGLNEQFF. The CDR3 DNA sequence: TGTGCCAGCAGCTTCTTGGGCCTAGAGGGTCTCAATGAGCAGTTCTTC.